This entry features one T cell receptor beta chain sequence. Its antigen remains undetermined. Per-base quality was not reported, and no clone a single base away is much larger than it. Via the germline V gene (reference sequence), CDR1 is DFQATT and CDR2 SNEGSKA. Taken from cysteine to phenylalanine, the CDR3 has 15 residues. This entry keeps only the CDR3 DNA: 45 bases, framed from base 1. Relative to germline, V is 0 bases shorter and J is 0 bases shorter, with 12 bases between their ends. All donors were healthy Caucasians. This specimen belongs to a study of identical twins (dated by TCRdb to the mid-2010s). Regarding the study in general: TCR alpha and beta repertoires from monozygotic twins, unrelated adults of various ages and cord blood were deep-sequenced to test whether fetal clonotypes persist. To rule out contamination, the twin experiments were replicated at different times with different library preparation protocols.

Study-wide findings and limitations: In beta out-of-frame sequences, excess twin sharing was weaker, because having fewer shared sequences lowered the signal-to-noise ratio. Invariant T cells such as MAIT and iNKT could partly confound zero-insertion analyses, though diverse VJ usage argued against this for most clonotypes. Recombination models systematically underestimated out-of-frame TCR alpha sharing in monozygotic twins but agreed with sharing between unrelated individuals. Conclusions relied on cross-sectional statistical analysis, since the same donors could not be followed over many years. Compared with coincidental sharing between unrelated individuals, out-of-frame TCR alpha sequences shared between twins had an excess of sequences with low generation probability. Abundant cord blood beta clonotypes carried fewer insertions; young adult naive repertoires showed a weaker similar trend, while memory repertoires showed none.

Library preparation was by 5' RACE. Sequencer: Illumina HiSeq 2000. Template switching introduced a universal primer binding site; the final cDNA contained a unique molecular identifier, enabling accurate counting of TCR cDNA molecules. Specific primers in the conserved constant-segment region were used to synthesize first-strand cDNA for the TCR alpha and beta chains. Each cDNA library was double barcoded, with a SMART-Mk sample barcode plus Illumina barcodes, to control for contamination. Two successive PCR steps introduced TruSeq adapter sequences along with Illumina sample barcodes. TCR alpha and beta cDNA libraries were sequenced on the Illumina HiSeq platform with custom primers. The authors' pipeline ran thus. Unique molecular identifiers were extracted from raw reads with MiGEC, and CDR3 positions were determined with MiXCR. For each individual, recombination models were inferred using an EM algorithm with the repgenHMM and IGoR tools. Shared clonotype analysis was performed with the tcR package in R, normalizing sharing by the product of cloneset sizes. To study raw recombination free of thymic and clonal selection effects, out-of-frame nonproductive sequences were analyzed. TCRdb reprocessed the public reads (quality trimming at Q25 with fastp, clone calling with MiXCR) and kept in-frame beta chains. Identical CDR3 protein sequences are pooled into one entry, listed with their most common genes and DNA. TCRdb's processing, not the authors' own work, is the source of the V and J calls. This sample is represented by some 1,600,000 distinct CDR3 sequences; 25% to 35% of them were singletons. Together, the top ten hold about 0.3% of the sample.

This TCR came from a newborn girl in good health. The specimen sequenced was cord blood. The rearranged chain carries TRBV20-1 and TRBJ2-7, with a weak D call of TRBD1 (5 bases match). The nucleotides read TGCAGTGCTAGAGATCTGACAGCTAGCTCCTACGAGCAGTACTTC. It specifies CSARDLTASSYEQYF.